The 27 T cell receptor beta chains listed next were all sequenced from one sample in a study of somatic mutations in T cells in chronic GVHD. The method was immunoSEQ multiplex PCR; TCRdb's version includes in-frame clones alone and lacks a portion of them. The table includes fewer than 2,000 clones, roughly 63% detected once. Sequences were obtained from CD8+ T cells from blood. Receptor source: a male patient aged 45-60 years with chronic graft-versus-host disease. Some of the T cells may derive from the graft donor.

The chain carries TRBV27 and TRBJ2-7, with 11 nucleotides matching TRBD2. J was trimmed by 4 bases and V by 5 bases; bases with no gene match: 7. The CDR3 spans 15 residues. CDR1 and CDR2 (germline): MNHEY, SMNVEV (reference sequence). CDR3 amino acids: CASSPSGTSGYEQYF. DNA of the CDR3: TGTGCCAGCAGTCCCTCCGGGACTAGCGGATACGAGCAGTACTTC.

The genes are TRBV28 and TRBJ1-1, with 10 bases aligning to TRBD1. CDR1 MDHEN and CDR2 SYDVKM come from the germline V gene. V dropped 5 bases and J dropped 3; count of bases not matched to a gene: 12. The CDR3 runs to 17 residues. CDR3 coding DNA: TGTGCCAGCAGTCCCGGGACAGGGGTGTCTGCGGACACTGAAGCTTTCTTT. Amino acids: CASSPGTGVSADTEAFF.

This CDR3 is CASSLARSPYYGYTF. The CDR3 DNA is TGTGCCAGCAGCTTGGCCCGCAGTCCCTACTATGGCTACACCTTC. The chain joins TRBV5-6 to TRBJ1-2, with unresolved D. The CDR3 contains 15 residues. The ends were cut back, 0 bases at V and 3 bases at J, with 12 bases in the middle. Germline CDR1 reads SGHDT; CDR2 reads YYEEEE.

V and J are TRBV7-4 and TRBJ1-2; 8 bases map to TRBD1. J gave up 4 bases and V 3 bases, and 4 bases lay outside the gene matches. The CDR3 has 14 amino acids. Germline V gene sequence: CDR1 SGHVT, CDR2 SQSDAQ. Here the CDR3 reads CASSLTGVVYGYTF. The CDR3 nucleotides read TGTGCCAGCAGCTTGACAGGGGTCGTCTATGGCTACACCTTC.

The chain combines TRBV5-4 with TRBJ2-1; 7 bases fit TRBD2. The germline V gene has CDR1 SGHNT and CDR2 YYREEE (reference sequence). The V gene end was trimmed by 0 bases and the J gene end by 4 bases; junction bases not matched to a gene: 4. CDR3 length: 15 amino acids. In DNA form, the CDR3 reads TGTGCCAGCAGCTTGGGGGAGGGGTGGTACAATGAGCAGTTCTTC. Translation: CASSLGEGWYNEQFF.

This clone turned up a few times. The chain uses TRBV9 and TRBJ2-6; 9 bases are a match to TRBD2. Germline V gene sequence: CDR1 SGDLS, CDR2 YYNGEE. With V trimmed by 4 bases and J by 2 bases, 10 bases remained unmatched. This CDR3 has 18 amino acids. The CDR3 coding sequence is TGTGCCAGCAGCCTAAGTAAGGCGGGAGGGCCTGGGGCCAACGTCCTGACTTTC. It translates to CASSLSKAGGPGANVLTF.

The chain joins TRBV7-9 to TRBJ2-5, with TRBD1 matching 7 bases. V gave up 4 bases and J gave up 11 bases; unmatched junction bases: 7. The CDR3 extends over 12 amino acids. Germline-derived CDR1 and CDR2 are SEHNR and FQNEAQ (reference sequence). CDR3 bases: TGTGCCAGCAGCTCCCAGGTGGACAGGCAGTACTTC. It yields the protein CASSSQVDRQYF.

This chain's CDR3 is CASSLGDTDEKLFF. The CDR3 bases are TGTGCCAGCAGCTTGGGGGACACGGATGAAAAACTGTTTTTT. The chain links TRBV4-2 to TRBJ1-4; D might be TRBD1 (6 bases). V shed 5 bases and J shed 6 bases, with 13 bases lying between them. Germline CDR1 and CDR2: LGHNA and YNFKEQ. The CDR3 loop spans 14 amino acids.

The chain is built from TRBV21-1 and TRBJ2-6; the table's D call of TRBD2 was not tested on the DNA. TRBV21-1 counts as a pseudogene. This CDR3 has 15 residues. CDR3 sequence reads: CAGEDGGSGANVLTF. The CDR3 nucleotides read TGTGCCGGCGAAGACGGAGGCTCTGGGGCCAACGTCCTGACTTTC.

The rearrangement links TRBV6-4 to TRBJ2-1; maybe TRBD1 (6 bases). This CDR3 contains 14 residues. V gave up 0 bases and J gave up 7 bases, with 10 bases separating them. The germline V gene has CDR1 MRHNA and CDR2 SNTAGT. The DNA of the CDR3 is TGTGCCAGCAGTGACTCGTGGACAGATAATGAGCAGTTCTTC. It codes for CASSDSWTDNEQFF.

This clone has more than one count but fewer than ten. The chain is built from TRBV7-9 and TRBJ2-3; TRBD2 matches 7 bases. Germline-derived CDR1 and CDR2 are SEHNR and FQNEAQ (reference sequence). Trimming cost V 1 base and J 4 bases; bases outside gene matches: 8. The CDR3 consists of 16 residues. CDR3 protein: CASSLVAGARADTQYF. In DNA form, the CDR3 reads TGTGCCAGCAGCTTAGTGGCGGGAGCCCGGGCAGATACGCAGTATTTT. The variable domain in full, completed from reference TRBV7-9 and TRBJ2-3, reads DTGVSQNPRHKITKRGQNVTFRCDPISEHNRLYWYRQTLGQGPEFLTYFQNEAQLEKSRLLSDRFSAERPKGSFSTLEIQRTEQGDSAMYLCASSLVAGARADTQYFGPGTRLTVL.

This clone has more than one count but fewer than ten. The chain has TRBV5-4 and TRBJ1-2, with TRBD1 matching 7 bases. CDR3 size: 12 residues. V lost 2 bases to trimming and J lost 14 bases; unmatched junction nucleotides: 9. In germline, CDR1 is SGHNT, CDR2 YYREEE (reference sequence). Here the CDR3 DNA reads TGTGCCAGCAGCTTAGGGGGCAGTGGGGCTACCTTC. Protein product: CASSLGGSGATF.

This clone came up once. J is TRBJ1-5 and V is TRBV14, with D uncertain. From germline, CDR1 is SGHDN and CDR2 FVKESK. The V end was cut by 3 bases, the J end by 4 bases, with 4 bases between. CDR3 size: 12 residues. CDR3 bases: TGTGCCAGCAGCCAGGAGAATCAGCCCCAGCATTTT. Its protein is CASSQENQPQHF. The variable domain in full, with the rest retrieved from reference TRBV14 and TRBJ1-5, is EAGVTQFPSHSVIEKGQTVTLRCDPISGHDNLYWYRRVMGKEIKFLLHFVKESKQDESGMPNNRFLAERTGGTYSTLKVQPAELEDSGVYFCASSQENQPQHFGDGTRLSIL.

This rearrangement joins TRBV7-6 to TRBJ2-7; D is ambiguous. The V end was cut by 1 base, the J end by 3 bases, with 7 bases between. Germline assignment: CDR1 SGHVS and CDR2 FNYEAQ. CDR3 length: 13 residues. The chain's CDR3 is CASSLGYGYEQYF. For the CDR3, the DNA is TGTGCCAGCAGCTTAGGTTACGGCTACGAGCAGTACTTC.

The J gene is TRBJ1-1, the V gene TRBV27, with 7 bases identical to TRBD1. Germline V CDR1 and CDR2: MNHEY, SMNVEV (reference sequence). The CDR3 has 14 residues. V was clipped by 5 bases and J by 3 bases; unmatched bases: 6. The CDR3 DNA follows: TGTGCCAGCAGTCCGACAGGGTTCGACACTGAAGCTTTCTTT. It is translated as CASSPTGFDTEAFF.

The chain couples TRBV10-3 to TRBJ1-2, with 8 bases identical to TRBD1. Germline V lookup: CDR1 ENHRY, CDR2 SYGVKD. The CDR3 is made up of 14 amino acids. V was clipped by 0 bases and J by 8 bases; unmatched bases: 5. The CDR3 DNA is TGTGCCATCAGTGAGTCCGCAGGGGGCGACGGCTACACCTTC. The encoded protein is CAISESAGGDGYTF.

A few counts support this clone. The CDR3 coding sequence is TGTGCCAGCAGCACCCAATTGGTCAGCTACGAGCAGTACTTC. This sequence encodes CASSTQLVSYEQYF. The J gene is TRBJ2-7, the V gene TRBV5-4; D is unclear. Deletions cut 4 bases from V and 3 bases from J, with 14 bases between. The CDR3 is made up of 14 amino acids. Germline CDR1 is SGHNT and CDR2 is YYREEE (reference sequence).

The rearrangement uses TRBV30 and TRBJ2-3; maybe TRBD1 (6 bases). Trimming stripped 5 bases from V and 6 bases from J, with 12 bases between. CDR3 length: 12 amino acids. The germline CDR1 and CDR2 sequences are GTSNPN and SVGIG (reference sequence). The CDR3 DNA reads as TGTGCCTGGCAAGGGGGTTCGGATACGCAGTATTTT. Protein product: CAWQGGSDTQYF.

The chain uses TRBV5-1 and TRBJ2-7, with D uncertain. Per the germline V gene, CDR1 is SGHRS and CDR2 is YFSETQ. CDR3 size: 12 residues. V was shortened by 3 bases and J by 0 bases, with 4 bases between the two germline ends. CDR3 DNA sequence: TGCGCCAGCAGCTCTACCTCCTACGAGCAGTACTTC. It specifies CASSSTSYEQYF. Using reference TRBV5-1 and TRBJ2-7 for the parts outside the CDR3, the full variable domain is KAGVTQTPRYLIKTRGQQVTLSCSPISGHRSVSWYQQTPGQGLQFLFEYFSETQRNKGNFPGRFSGRQFSNSRSEMNVSTLELGDSALYLCASSSTSYEQYFGPGTRLTVT.

In this sample, this clone turned up once. CDR3 DNA: TGTGCCAGCAGCTTCTTCACTAGCGCAGCAGATACGCAGTATTTT. This gives the protein CASSFFTSAADTQYF. The V gene is TRBV7-6, the J gene TRBJ2-3, with 7 bases fitting TRBD2. Germline CDR1 SGHVS, CDR2 FNYEAQ. V shed 3 bases and J 4 bases; nucleotides not matched to a gene: 7. The CDR3 extends over 15 amino acids.

This clone has a single count. The chain has TRBV9 and TRBJ1-1; 11 bases agree with TRBD1. With 0 bases clipped from V and 6 bases from J, the junction kept 4 bases outside the gene matches. The germline V gene encodes CDR1 SGDLS and CDR2 YYNGEE. This CDR3 is built from 15 residues. Here the CDR3 reads CASSVGGGQGAEAFF. The CDR3, as DNA: TGTGCCAGCAGCGTAGGAGGGGGACAGGGGGCTGAAGCTTTCTTT.

This chain links TRBV2 with TRBJ2-7; perhaps TRBD1 as D (5 bases). With 6 bases removed from V and 5 bases from J, the gap between germline ends came to 8 bases. The germline gives CDR1 SNHLY, CDR2 FYNNEI. The CDR3 covers 11 residues. CDR3 in DNA: TGTGCCAGCAGCTGGGGCCACGAGCAGTACTTC. Translating gives CASSWGHEQYF.

This clone was observed a single time. The chain is built from TRBV7-6 and TRBJ2-7, with 7 bases matching TRBD1. The CDR3 contains 12 residues. Germline CDR1 is SGHVS and CDR2 is FNYEAQ. V shed 8 bases, J shed 6 bases, and the junction held 7 bases outside the gene matches. The CDR3 coding sequence is TGTGCCAGCTTGACAGGGTCTGGCGAGCAGTACTTC. Its translation is CASLTGSGEQYF.

This chain joins TRBV7-9 and TRBJ2-3; possibly TRBD2 for D (6 bases). CDR1 is SEHNR and CDR2 is FQNEAQ in the germline V gene (reference sequence). Trimming left V 1 base short and J 0 bases short, with 11 bases between. The CDR3 loop spans 16 amino acids. Here the CDR3 reads CASSLDGGESTDTQYF. DNA of the CDR3: TGTGCCAGCAGCTTAGACGGGGGAGAGAGCACAGATACGCAGTATTTT.

The chain links TRBV29-1 to TRBJ2-3; D might be TRBD2 (5 bases). Germline CDR1 and CDR2: SQVTM and ANQGSEA. Trimming took 8 bases from V and 5 from J, leaving 26 bases between them. This CDR3 has 16 residues. The CDR3 DNA reads TGCAGCTTTACCGAGAGCGTCTGGACGGGGTTAGATACGCAGTATTTT. Translated, it gives CSFTESVWTGLDTQYF.

This clone was counted only a few times. This sequence joins TRBV11-2 and TRBJ2-7; 12 nucleotides match TRBD1. This CDR3 has 15 residues. The V segment lost 3 bases and the J segment 3 bases; nucleotides outside the gene matches: 3. Germline CDR1 SGHAT, CDR2 FQNNGV. The CDR3 region has the DNA TGTGCCAGCAGCTTGGGACAGGGGGCTGGCTACGAGCAGTACTTC. This sequence encodes CASSLGQGAGYEQYF.

The chain is built from TRBV29-1 and TRBJ2-6; D remains ambiguous. The V and J ends lost 6 bases and 0 bases respectively, with 9 bases between them. This CDR3 is 14 amino acids long. CDR1 and CDR2 (germline): SQVTM, ANQGSEA. CDR3 nucleotides: TGCAGCGTACACAGCCTCTCTGGGGCCAACGTCCTGACTTTC. Translation gives CSVHSLSGANVLTF.